The 10 T cell receptor beta chains below come from one sample, sequenced in a study of graft-versus-host responses after intestinal transplantation. These receptors have no known antigen. Clones were sequenced by immunoSEQ multiplex PCR, and TCRdb holds only the in-frame ones, with some missing. Here the sample spans 80,000 to 100,000 clones, around 90% being singletons. The sample was unstimulated CD4+ T cells sorted from spleen or lymph node cells, taken before intestinal transplant. Receptors were obtained from a human donor who received an intestinal transplant.

The chain couples TRBV5-1 to TRBJ2-3, with 7 nucleotides matching TRBD1. V was pared by 0 bases and J by 7 bases, with 5 bases of the junction left unmatched. This CDR3 has 14 amino acids. CDR1 SGHRS and CDR2 YFSETQ come from the germline V gene. CDR3 region: CASSLEGAKNTQYF. The CDR3 nucleotides read TGCGCCAGCAGCTTGGAGGGGGCCAAAAATACGCAGTATTTT.

This clone came up once. This chain connects TRBV7-3 to TRBJ2-1; TRBD2 matches 14 bases. This CDR3 spans 14 amino acids. Trimming took 6 bases from V and 11 from J; bases not matched to a gene: 6. In germline, CDR1 is SGHTA, CDR2 FQGTGA. The DNA for the CDR3 is TGTGCCAGCAGTAAGGGACTAGCGGGAGTTAAGCAGTTCTTC. Translation: CASSKGLAGVKQFF.

The chain uses TRBV7-9 and TRBJ1-4; the match to TRBD1 covers 8 bases. CDR1 and CDR2 from the germline V gene are SEHNR and FQNEAQ (reference sequence). V lost 5 bases and J lost 13; bases outside the gene matches: 15. This CDR3 has 15 residues. CDR3 sequence: CASSGGPTGVGALFF. The DNA for the CDR3 is TGTGCCAGCAGCGGGGGGCCGACAGGGGTAGGCGCACTGTTTTTT.

This chain links TRBV14 with TRBJ2-1; 12 bases align to TRBD1. This CDR3 comprises 14 residues. Germline V gene lookup returns CDR1 SGHDN and CDR2 FVKESK. The ends lost 4 bases at V and 10 bases at J; junction bases unmatched: 5. CDR3 in amino acids: CASSRPGTGGEQFF. The CDR3, as DNA: TGTGCCAGCAGCCGTCCCGGGACAGGGGGCGAGCAGTTCTTC.

The chain has TRBV6-6 and TRBJ1-1; D gene uncertain. This CDR3 region has 14 residues. V lost 5 bases and J 1 base, leaving 11 bases between the germline ends. Germline CDR1 reads MNHNY; CDR2 reads SVGAGI (reference sequence). CDR3 coding DNA: TGTGCCAGCAGTACCTTTGGCGGGAACACTGAAGCTTTCTTT. This translates into CASSTFGGNTEAFF.

The rearrangement links TRBV2 to TRBJ2-1; TRBD1 agrees at 11 bases. Germline-derived CDR1 and CDR2 are SNHLY and FYNNEI. After removal of 6 bases from V and 7 bases from J, the junction contained 8 bases not matched to a gene. This CDR3 contains 15 residues. DNA for the CDR3: TGTGCCAGCAGCTACGGACAGGGGGCTGGAAATGAGCAGTTCTTC. It codes for CASSYGQGAGNEQFF. Complete variable domain (other parts from reference TRBV2 and TRBJ2-1): EPEVTQTPSHQVTQMGQEVILRCVPISNHLYFYWYRQILGQKVEFLVSFYNNEISEKSEIFDDQFSVERPDGSNFTLKIRSTKLEDSAMYFCASSYGQGAGNEQFFGPGTRLTVL.

This chain connects TRBV6-6 to TRBJ1-2, with 8 bases aligning to TRBD1. V was pared by 6 bases and J by 4 bases, with 7 bases of the junction left unmatched. This CDR3 is 14 amino acids long. CDR1 and CDR2 from the germline V gene are MNHNY and SVGAGI (reference sequence). The CDR3 sequence: CASSHGQGVYGYTF. The CDR3 DNA reads as TGTGCCAGCAGCCATGGACAGGGTGTCTATGGCTACACCTTC.

The V gene is TRBV29-1, the J gene TRBJ1-2, with D tentatively TRBD1 (5 bases). Per germline, CDR1 SQVTM and CDR2 ANQGSEA. Trimming removed 7 bases at V and 5 bases at J, with 20 bases between. The CDR3 is made up of 14 amino acids. The CDR3 bases are TGCAGCGCCCGATGGGGGGGAGAGGGGTATGGCTACACCTTC. Protein: CSARWGGEGYGYTF.

The table lists this clone with a few counts. The chain combines TRBV28 with TRBJ2-7, with a tentative D call TRBD1 (5 bases). CDR1 is MDHEN and CDR2 is SYDVKM in the germline V gene. V was trimmed by 3 bases and J by 2 bases, leaving 14 bases between them. CDR3 size: 15 residues. The CDR3 reads CASSFSRDRTYEQYF. CDR3 in DNA: TGTGCCAGCAGTTTCTCCAGGGATCGAACCTACGAGCAGTACTTC.

The chain joins TRBV27 to TRBJ2-5; TRBD2 might be the D (7 bases). Germline V gene data show CDR1 as MNHEY and CDR2 as SMNVEV (reference sequence). The CDR3 is made up of 13 amino acids. Trimming pared 4 bases from V and 4 bases from J, leaving 10 bases between. CDR3 coding DNA: TGTGCCAGCAGTTGGGGGGGGGCAGAGACCCAGTACTTC. Its translation: CASSWGGAETQYF.